This T cell receptor (beta chain) appears in the sequencing data of a study of spatial heterogeneity in lung cancer. Study-level information: Consistent detection of more beta-chain than alpha-chain sequences was observed. The average count in raw reads for each unique TCR and UMI combination exceeded eight appearances.

J gave up 3 bases and V 5 bases, and 7 bases lay outside the gene matches. This CDR3 has 15 amino acids. Germline CDR1 PRHDT, CDR2 FYEKMQ (reference sequence). Individual TCR cDNA molecules each bore their own unique molecular identifier. TCRdb re-derived calls from the 5' RACE reads in MiXCR, one entry per CDR3 protein. This sample has 9,500 to 15,000 distinct CDR3 sequences; 6.2% occur once, and the top ten carry approximately 10%. This sample's time point: sample taken at primary tumor resection. From tumor, nontumor lung or frozen PBMC, whole RNA was taken unsorted for sequencing. In its sample, this clonotype ranks as medium-sized. This beta chain turned up in a library designed for alpha chains; as an off-target read, its abundance says little.

This TCR came from a male donor with early-stage non-small cell lung cancer. The V and J genes are TRBV13 and TRBJ2-7; 10 bases map to TRBD1. Sequencing was performed on normal lung tissue next to the tumor, taken at surgery. CDR3 in DNA: TGTGCCAGCAGCGACTCCAGGACAGGGGGCTACGAGCAGTACTTC. Its translation: CASSDSRTGGYEQYF.